The rows below give T cell receptor beta chains drawn from one sample of a study of T cells in Graves' hyperthyroidism and ophthalmopathy. TCRdb re-called the multiplex PCR reads with MiXCR, one entry per CDR3 protein. The sample holds 550,000 to 800,000 distinct CDR3 sequences, 15% to 20% seen once. Sequenced sample: blood. The receptor source for this set is a man aged 50 to 59 with Graves' hyperthyroidism. Each CDR3 is given with its conserved first and last residue. The D gene is left open where the match is weak. Some rows mark clone size as missing; the rest say once, few, many or name a class of expanded clone.

d_gene	v_gene	abundance	j_gene	CDR3aa	CDR3nt
-	TRBV2	many	TRBJ1-1	CASRGGGQHTEAFF	TGTGCCAGCAGGGGCGGGGGTCAGCACACTGAAGCTTTCTTT
TRBD1	TRBV2	many	TRBJ2-1	CASSVGTGESYNEQFF	TGTGCCAGCAGTGTCGGGACAGGGGAATCCTACAATGAGCAGTTCTTC
-	TRBV19	few	TRBJ2-2	CASSGLYSQIANTGELFF	TGTGCCAGTAGTGGACTGTATTCTCAGATAGCGAACACCGGGGAGCTGTTTTTT
-	TRBV27	many	TRBJ2-3	CASSRLGTDTQYF	TGTGCCAGCAGTCGATTAGGCACAGATACGCAGTATTTT
-	TRBV7-8	many	TRBJ2-7	CASSLEGNAYEQYF	TGTGCCAGCAGCTTAGAGGGGAATGCCTACGAGCAGTACTTC
TRBD1	TRBV10-3	-	TRBJ2-5	CAISDRDRAQETQYF	TGTGCCATCAGTGACCGGGACAGGGCCCAAGAGACCCAGTACTTC
-	TRBV5-5	few	TRBJ2-1	CASGQGSYNEQFF	TGTGCCAGCGGCCAGGGCTCCTACAATGAGCAGTTCTTC
TRBD2	TRBV5-1	many	TRBJ2-1	CASSQTSGVLYNEQFF	TGCGCCAGCAGTCAGACTAGCGGGGTGCTCTACAATGAGCAGTTCTTC
TRBD1	TRBV28	few	TRBJ2-7	CASSLFQGDSYEQYF	TGTGCCAGCAGTTTATTCCAGGGGGACTCCTACGAGCAGTACTTC
-	TRBV12-3/TRBV12-4	few	TRBJ2-2	CASSPSLSTGELFF	TGTGCCAGCAGTCCTAGTCTGAGCACCGGGGAGCTGTTTTTT
-	TRBV6-5	many	TRBJ1-2	CASSYHGREGGYTF	TGTGCCAGCAGTTACCACGGGAGGGAGGGCGGCTACACCTTC
TRBD1	TRBV27	many	TRBJ1-2	CASSLLPFGTGPNYGYTF	TGTGCCAGCAGTTTATTACCATTTGGGACAGGGCCTAACTATGGCTACACCTTC
TRBD2	TRBV2	many	TRBJ2-3	CASSLTGLAGNTQYF	TGTGCCAGCAGCCTAACTGGACTAGCGGGAAATACGCAGTATTTT
-	TRBV2	many	TRBJ2-1	CASGGPGYNEQFF	TGTGCCAGCGGGGGCCCCGGCTACAATGAGCAGTTCTTC
TRBD1	TRBV29-1	few	TRBJ2-7	CSARSGQSSYEQYF	TGCAGCGCCAGGTCGGGACAGAGCTCCTACGAGCAGTACTTC
TRBD2	TRBV15	few	TRBJ2-1	CATSRDPTSGTYNEQFF	TGTGCCACCAGCAGAGATCCCACTAGCGGGACGTACAATGAGCAGTTCTTC
TRBD1	TRBV28	few	TRBJ2-7	CASSNDRAPLEQYF	TGTGCCAGCAGTAACGACAGGGCCCCCCTGGAGCAGTACTTC
-	TRBV30	many	TRBJ1-2	CAWSKGEGRNYGYTF	TGTGCCTGGAGTAAGGGGGAGGGCCGTAACTATGGCTACACCTTC
-	TRBV6-6	-	TRBJ2-4	CASSYSFAGWVAKNIQYF	TGTGCCAGCAGTTACTCGTTTGCTGGCTGGGTGGCCAAAAACATTCAGTACTTC
-	TRBV10-3	-	TRBJ2-1	CAISESTASSYNEQFF	TGTGCCATCAGTGAGTCGACAGCGAGCTCCTACAATGAGCAGTTCTTC
TRBD1	TRBV11-3	many	TRBJ1-2	CASSLDSDRVNGYTF	TGTGCCAGCAGCTTAGATTCCGACAGGGTGAATGGCTACACCTTC
-	TRBV2	many	TRBJ2-3	CASGRGSTQYF	TGTGCCAGCGGACGGGGTAGTACGCAGTATTTT
TRBD2	TRBV9	many	TRBJ2-7	CASSSGRPYEQYF	TGTGCCAGCAGTAGCGGGAGGCCTTACGAGCAGTACTTC
TRBD2	TRBV7-2	many	TRBJ2-3	CASSLVPPGTSTADTQYF	TGTGCCAGCAGCTTAGTACCGCCCGGGACTAGCACCGCAGATACGCAGTATTTT
-	TRBV5-1	-	TRBJ2-3	CASSLEQSSTDTQYF	TGCGCCAGCAGCTTGGAACAGTCGAGCACAGATACGCAGTATTTT
-	TRBV7-9	many	TRBJ2-1	CASSSVVAEQFF	TGTGCCAGCAGCTCAGTAGTAGCTGAGCAGTTCTTC
TRBD1	TRBV9	-	TRBJ1-2	CASSPPTGQTNYGYTF	TGTGCCAGCAGCCCACCAACGGGACAGACGAACTATGGCTACACCTTC
-	TRBV3-1	many	TRBJ2-5	CASSQTVQETQYF	TGTGCCAGCAGCCAAACTGTCCAAGAGACCCAGTACTTC
-	TRBV3-1	many	TRBJ2-7	CASSQRASEQYF	TGTGCCAGCAGCCAGAGGGCAAGCGAGCAGTACTTC
-	TRBV2	many	TRBJ1-5	CASSGGSDNQPQHF	TGTGCCAGCAGTGGTGGATCAGACAATCAGCCCCAGCATTTT
-	TRBV7-6	many	TRBJ1-4	CASSLMRLGSEKLFF	TGTGCCAGCAGCTTAATGAGGCTGGGGAGTGAAAAACTGTTTTTT
-	TRBV7-2	many	TRBJ2-2	CASSLVGRSNTGELFF	TGTGCCAGCAGCCTAGTAGGTCGATCGAACACCGGGGAGCTGTTTTTT
TRBD1	TRBV19	few	TRBJ2-5	CASGQGGVETQYF	TGTGCCAGTGGACAGGGGGGAGTCGAGACCCAGTACTTC
TRBD1	TRBV10-3	many	TRBJ1-1	CAISESTGFSTEAFF	TGTGCCATCAGTGAGTCGACAGGGTTCAGCACTGAAGCTTTCTTT
-	TRBV12-3/TRBV12-4	many	TRBJ1-1	CASSSPTGYFQNTEAFF	TGTGCCAGCAGTTCCCCGACAGGCTACTTCCAGAACACTGAAGCTTTCTTT
TRBD2	TRBV7-9	-	TRBJ2-7	CASSLLGTSENYEQYF	TGTGCCAGCAGCTTATTGGGGACTAGCGAGAACTACGAGCAGTACTTC
TRBD2	TRBV13	many	TRBJ2-1	CASSFQGGGYNEQFF	TGTGCCAGCAGCTTCCAGGGCGGGGGTTACAATGAGCAGTTCTTC
TRBD1	TRBV2	many	TRBJ1-1	CASRIGTGGIGTEAFF	TGTGCCAGCAGGATCGGGACAGGGGGCATTGGCACTGAAGCTTTCTTT
-	TRBV24-1	-	TRBJ2-3	CATSDVTDTQYF	TGTGCCACCAGTGATGTGACAGATACGCAGTATTTT
TRBD2	TRBV4-2	-	TRBJ2-2	CASSQELLTSGTGELFF	TGTGCCAGCAGCCAAGAATTGTTGACTAGCGGGACCGGGGAGCTGTTTTTT
-	TRBV28	many	TRBJ2-2	CASSFGANTGELFF	TGTGCCAGCAGTTTTGGCGCCAACACCGGGGAGCTGTTTTTT
-	TRBV3-1	many	TRBJ2-7	CASSQAPTAEQYF	TGTGCCAGCAGCCAAGCCCCTACCGCCGAGCAGTACTTC
-	TRBV28	many	TRBJ1-1	CASSPAPSGTEAFF	TGTGCCAGCAGCCCTGCCCCCTCTGGCACTGAAGCTTTCTTT
-	TRBV30	-	TRBJ2-1	CAWSVQAGTYNEQFF	TGTGCCTGGAGTGTACAGGCAGGGACCTACAATGAGCAGTTCTTC
TRBD1	TRBV20-1	-	TRBJ2-1	CSAITGDDEQFF	TGCAGTGCTATTACAGGGGACGATGAGCAGTTCTTC
-	TRBV7-2	many	TRBJ1-5	CASSVFQGNQPQHF	TGTGCCAGCAGCGTCTTCCAGGGTAATCAGCCCCAGCATTTT
-	TRBV4-3	-	TRBJ2-1	CANSQDSLSGSYNEQFF	TGCGCCAACAGCCAAGATAGTCTCAGCGGGTCATACAATGAGCAGTTCTTC
-	TRBV7-2	many	TRBJ2-1	CASSLLWAESSLVNEQFF	TGTGCCAGCAGCTTACTCTGGGCCGAATCGTCCCTTGTCAATGAGCAGTTCTTC
-	TRBV5-5	few	TRBJ1-3	CASSLDWNSGNTIYF	TGTGCCAGCAGCCTTGACTGGAACTCTGGAAACACCATATATTTT
TRBD1	TRBV27	few	TRBJ1-5	CASSPDRAQQPQHF	TGTGCCAGCAGTCCCGACAGGGCCCAGCAGCCCCAACATTTT
TRBD1	TRBV6-2/TRBV6-3	few	TRBJ2-1	CASSYAQGSDEQFF	TGTGCCAGCAGTTACGCACAGGGGAGCGATGAGCAGTTCTTC
-	TRBV11-2	few	TRBJ2-5	CASSPRGNQETQYF	TGTGCCAGCAGCCCTCGAGGGAATCAAGAGACCCAGTACTTC
-	TRBV12-3/TRBV12-4	many	TRBJ1-6	CASSLESRDFNSPLHF	TGTGCCAGCAGTTTAGAGTCCCGGGACTTCAATTCACCCCTCCACTTT
TRBD2	TRBV7-9	few	TRBJ2-7	CASSFELAGEQYF	TGTGCCAGCAGCTTCGAACTAGCGGGCGAGCAGTACTTC
TRBD2	TRBV7-2	-	TRBJ2-5	CASTGGFGETQYF	TGTGCCAGCACGGGGGGGTTTGGGGAGACCCAGTACTTC